The 28 T cell receptor beta chains below all came from one sample that was sequenced in a study of patients and donors after allogeneic stem cell transplantation. TCRdb re-called the RT-PCR reads with MiXCR, one entry per CDR3 protein. The data contain 900,000 to 1,000,000 distinct CDR3 sequences, more than 15% of them seen just once; the ten biggest clones take up 5% to 6.5%. Sample: blood, either unsorted or a sorted T cell fraction (not recorded which). The receptors come from a human donor who was either an allogeneic HSCT recipient or a stem cell or donor lymphocyte infusion donor (not recorded which). It is not recorded whose cells these are; they may come from a transplant donor.

There are many counts of this clonotype. The genes are TRBV10-3 and TRBJ1-5; D may be TRBD1 (6 bases). V gave up 8 bases and J gave up 4 bases, with 15 bases separating them. The CDR3 totals 14 residues. CDR1 and CDR2 (germline): ENHRY, SYGVKD. CDR3 protein: CAIGDGTQNQPQHF. DNA for the CDR3: TGTGCCATCGGGGACGGGACACAAAATCAGCCCCAGCATTTT.

There are a few counts of this clonotype. The chain has TRBV24-1 and TRBJ2-2; D is ambiguous. Germline CDR1 reads KGHDR; CDR2 reads SFDVKD. The CDR3 has 15 residues. The germline V and J ends were trimmed by 0 bases and 6 bases, with 10 bases remaining between them. The CDR3 DNA reads as TGTGCCACCAGTGATTTGAAGGAAAAGGCCGGGGAGCTGTTTTTT. It encodes CATSDLKEKAGELFF.

The chain combines TRBV5-6 with TRBJ2-2, with 13 bases lining up with TRBD2. Germline V gene lookup returns CDR1 SGHDT and CDR2 YYEEEE. CDR3 size: 18 residues. V was pared by 5 bases and J by 3 bases, with 10 bases of the junction left unmatched. The CDR3 sequence: CASRVTSGRIGDTGELFF. The CDR3, as DNA: TGTGCCAGCAGGGTGACTAGCGGGAGGATAGGTGACACCGGGGAGCTGTTTTTT.

This clonotype was detected a few times. The chain combines TRBV12-3 or TRBV12-4 with TRBJ2-1; 15 bases are shared with TRBD2. The V gene end was trimmed by 5 bases and the J gene end by 5 bases; junction bases not matched to a gene: 4. There are 16 residues in the CDR3. The CDR3: CASSGWTSGGDNEQFF. The DNA for the CDR3 is TGTGCCAGCAGTGGATGGACTAGCGGGGGGGACAATGAGCAGTTCTTC.

The genes are TRBV20-1 and TRBJ2-7, with 7 bases fitting TRBD1. The CDR3 has 14 amino acids. Germline CDR1 is DFQATT and CDR2 is SNEGSKA (reference sequence). The ends lost 1 base at V and 0 bases at J; junction bases unmatched: 3. Written as DNA, the CDR3 is TGCAGTGCTAGAGTGGGGACAGACTCCTACGAGCAGTACTTC. Its translation: CSARVGTDSYEQYF.

To note about this clonotype: Relative to the germline gene, one junction end is altered; a read error may explain this. V and J are TRBV7-7 and TRBJ2-3, with 14 bases that match TRBD2. The CDR3 consists of 16 residues. Germline lookup yields CDR1 SSHAT and CDR2 FNYEAQ (reference sequence). The CDR3 DNA reads as TGTGCTAGCAGCATTGGACTAGCGGGGGGCTCAGATACGCAGTATTTT. Translation: CASSIGLAGGSDTQYF.

The gene calls are TRBV3-1 and TRBJ1-1; 9 bases are a match to TRBD1. V lost 4 bases and J lost 9; bases outside the gene matches: 9. Per the germline V gene, CDR1 is LGHDT and CDR2 is YNNKEL (reference sequence). The length of the CDR3 is 14 residues. The CDR3 DNA reads as TGTGCCAGCAGCCCCAATAACAGGGGGCCGAAAGCTTTCTTT. Its translation: CASSPNNRGPKAFF. Variable domain in full (rest from reference TRBV3-1 and TRBJ1-1): DTAVSQTPKYLVTQMGNDKSIKCEQNLGHDTMYWYKQDSKKFLKIMFSYNNKELIINETVPNRFSPKSPDKAHLNLHINSLELGDSAVYFCASSPNNRGPKAFFGQGTRLTVV.

This chain links TRBV5-1 with TRBJ2-7; 8 bases are shared with TRBD1. Losses at the gene ends were 4 bases for V and 1 base for J; bases not matched to a gene: 13. CDR1 and CDR2 from the germline V gene are SGHRS and YFSETQ. The CDR3 contains 17 residues. The CDR3 sequence is CASSRGQGALSSYEQYF. The CDR3 DNA reads TGCGCCAGCAGCCGAGGACAGGGAGCCCTTTCTTCCTACGAGCAGTACTTC.

The chain recombines TRBV5-1 with TRBJ2-5, with D unresolved. The CDR3 sequence is 13 residues long. Trimming removed 3 bases from V and 2 bases from J, with 8 bases in between. Germline-derived CDR1 and CDR2 are SGHRS and YFSETQ. The CDR3 DNA follows: TGCGCCAGCAGCTCGCCACCTCAAGAGACCCAGTACTTC. Its protein is CASSSPPQETQYF.

This clonotype was counted only a few times. The genes are TRBV29-1 and TRBJ2-7; TRBD2 matches at 12 bases. Germline loops: CDR1 SQVTM, CDR2 ANQGSEA. The CDR3 is made up of 13 amino acids. Losses at the gene ends were 6 bases for V and 4 bases for J; bases not matched to a gene: 4. CDR3 DNA: TGCAGCGTAACTGGGACTAGCGGGTACGAGCAGTACTTC. Amino acids: CSVTGTSGYEQYF.

This clonotype has only a few counts. This rearrangement joins TRBV12-3 or TRBV12-4 to TRBJ2-1; no firm D call. With 6 bases removed from V and 10 bases from J, the gap between germline ends came to 10 bases. The CDR3 runs to 11 residues. The CDR3 region is CASSFLHEQFF. The CDR3 DNA is TGTGCCAGCAGCTTCCTTCACGAGCAGTTCTTC.

In this sample, this clonotype turned up a few times. The J gene is TRBJ2-7, the V gene TRBV9; D perhaps matches TRBD2 (6 bases). The CDR3 is 17 amino acids. The germline V gene has CDR1 SGDLS and CDR2 YYNGEE. With 0 bases removed from V and 4 bases from J, the gap between germline ends came to 20 bases. The CDR3 here is CASSVESLEGGRYEQYF. In nucleotides, the CDR3 is TGTGCCAGCAGCGTAGAGAGTTTGGAGGGAGGTCGGTACGAGCAGTACTTC.

The CDR3 DNA reads as TGCAGTGCTAGAGACGCCATCCGGGGGGCATACGAGCAGTACTTC. This sequence encodes CSARDAIRGAYEQYF. The rearrangement uses TRBV20-1 and TRBJ2-7, with a possible D match to TRBD2 (7 bases). The CDR3 covers 15 residues. The V end lost 0 bases, the J end lost 4 bases, and 16 bases lay between the germline ends. CDR1 is DFQATT and CDR2 is SNEGSKA in the germline V gene (reference sequence).

The chain combines TRBV9 with TRBJ1-6, with a possible D match to TRBD1 (6 bases). The V gene's germline CDR1 is SGDLS and CDR2 YYNGEE. The CDR3 covers 13 residues. The V end was cut by 7 bases, the J end by 9 bases, with 14 bases between. The CDR3 DNA is TGTGCCAGCCGGGGGGGCACAAGTTCACCCCTCCACTTT. Encoded protein: CASRGGTSSPLHF.

The sample holds a few counts of this clonotype. The chain joins TRBV30 to TRBJ2-1; D is unclear. The CDR3 loop spans 10 amino acids. Germline V gene data show CDR1 as GTSNPN and CDR2 as SVGIG (reference sequence). Between the trimmed V and J ends, which lost 2 bases and 10 bases, there was a span of 6 bases. CDR3 in amino acids: CAWSSYEQFF. Written as DNA, the CDR3 is TGTGCCTGGAGTAGCTACGAGCAGTTCTTC.

This clonotype was counted only a few times. V and J are TRBV5-1 and TRBJ1-1; TRBD1 might be the D (5 bases). V lost 4 bases to trimming and J lost 6 bases, with 19 bases between them. In germline, CDR1 is SGHRS, CDR2 YFSETQ. The CDR3 extends over 15 amino acids. DNA for the CDR3: TGCGCCAGCAGCGTCCCCCGGGACGATCGCCCTGAAGCTTTCTTT. Protein sequence: CASSVPRDDRPEAFF. The full variable domain, with the rest looked up from reference TRBV5-1 and TRBJ1-1, is KAGVTQTPRYLIKTRGQQVTLSCSPISGHRSVSWYQQTPGQGLQFLFEYFSETQRNKGNFPGRFSGRQFSNSRSEMNVSTLELGDSALYLCASSVPRDDRPEAFFGQGTRLTVV.

The chain combines TRBV20-1 with TRBJ2-7, with D unclear. The germline CDR1 and CDR2 sequences are DFQATT and SNEGSKA (reference sequence). V dropped 3 bases and J dropped 2 bases, with 11 bases sitting between them. The CDR3 has 13 residues. The CDR3 region is CSASRAETYEQYF. In nucleotides, the CDR3 is TGCAGTGCTAGTCGCGCGGAAACCTACGAGCAGTACTTC.

This CDR3 reads CASSQDRSNEKLFF. The CDR3 nucleotides are TGCGCCAGCAGCCAAGATCGATCTAATGAAAAACTGTTTTTT. V usage is TRBV4-1 and J usage is TRBJ1-4; D remains unclear. The CDR3 contains 14 residues. Per the germline V gene, CDR1 is MGHRA and CDR2 is YSYEKL. Between the trimmed V and J ends, which lost 0 bases and 3 bases, there was a span of 5 bases.

In its sample, this clonotype was seen many times. V is TRBV13 and J is TRBJ2-7, with TRBD2 as a possible D gene (5 bases). Germline CDR1 and CDR2: PRHDT and FYEKMQ (reference sequence). The CDR3 is 14 amino acids. The V gene lost 4 bases and the J gene lost 2 bases, with 12 bases spanning the gap. The CDR3 DNA sequence: TGTGCCAGCAGCTCTACAGCGGATCCCTACGAGCAGTACTTC. Protein: CASSSTADPYEQYF. The whole variable domain, remainder taken from reference TRBV13 and TRBJ2-7, is AAGVIQSPRHLIKEKRETATLKCYPIPRHDTVYWYQQGPGQDPQFLISFYEKMQSDKGSIPDRFSAQQFSDYHSELNMSSLELGDSALYFCASSSTADPYEQYFGPGTRLTVT.

This CDR3 reads CASSQDHGASNQPQHF. CDR3 coding DNA: TGCGCCAGCAGCCAAGACCATGGGGCCAGCAATCAGCCCCAGCATTTT. The rearrangement links TRBV4-3 to TRBJ1-5; TRBD1 is a possible D gene (5 bases). In germline, CDR1 is LGHNA, CDR2 YSLEER. Trimming stripped 0 bases from V and 1 base from J, with 10 bases between. The CDR3 sequence is 16 residues long.

The chain links TRBV29-1 to TRBJ2-7; D gene ambiguous. CDR1 is SQVTM and CDR2 is ANQGSEA in the germline V gene. The CDR3 totals 13 residues. Trimming pared 4 bases from V and 1 base from J, leaving 11 bases between. The DNA of the CDR3 is TGCAGCGTTGGGACGCAAAAGTCCTACGAGCAGTACTTC. This sequence encodes CSVGTQKSYEQYF.

The V gene is TRBV6-2 or TRBV6-3, the J gene TRBJ2-5; 7 nucleotides line up with TRBD1. There are 15 residues in the CDR3. V lost 5 bases and J lost 7; bases outside the gene matches: 13. Per germline, CDR1 MNHEY and CDR2 SVGEGT. Here the CDR3 DNA reads TGTGCCAGCAGTAGGGGCCGACAGGGCGCGGGGACCCAGTACTTC. This sequence encodes CASSRGRQGAGTQYF.

The chain combines TRBV4-1 with TRBJ2-3; D unresolved. Trimming cost V 9 bases and J 4 bases, with 20 bases left between them. The length of the CDR3 is 15 residues. Germline V gene data show CDR1 as MGHRA and CDR2 as YSYEKL. The CDR3 is CARTDNGHDPDTQYF. CDR3 nucleotides: TGCGCCAGGACGGATAACGGCCATGATCCAGATACGCAGTATTTT.

On this clonotype: Since a far larger clone is one base different, this is likely a read error. The chain recombines TRBV13 with TRBJ1-1; D ambiguous. The germline V gene encodes CDR1 PRHDT and CDR2 FYEKMQ (reference sequence). Between the trimmed V and J ends, which lost 2 bases and 5 bases, there was a span of 6 bases. This CDR3 has 12 amino acids. DNA for the CDR3: TGTGCCAGCAGCTTACTATGGACTGAAGCTTTCTTT. Protein: CASSLLWTEAFF.

The chain is built from TRBV9 and TRBJ1-6; 7 nucleotides agree with TRBD1. Germline V CDR1 and CDR2: SGDLS, YYNGEE. The CDR3 is 15 amino acids. The J segment lost 7 bases and the V segment lost 0 bases, leaving 4 bases of the junction unmatched. CDR3 in DNA: TGTGCCAGCAGCGTAGTAGGGACAGCCAATTCACCCCTCCACTTT. Its protein product is CASSVVGTANSPLHF.

This clonotype was counted many times. Just one base apart from a much larger clone, this may be a read error. V is TRBV27 and J is TRBJ2-3; perhaps TRBD2 as D (5 bases). The DNA end is a closer match to TRBJ2-5, so the J assignment may be wrong. This CDR3 has 11 residues. Germline V gene sequence: CDR1 MNHEY, CDR2 SMNVEV (reference sequence). CDR3 residues: CASSLGGTQYF. CDR3 DNA: TGTGCCAGCAGCTTAGGAGGGACCCAGTACTTC.

This clonotype was counted between two and nine times. The CDR3 DNA is TGTGCCAGCAGTCCCCTGGCGGGGTCAGAGCCCCAGCATTTT. Protein sequence: CASSPLAGSEPQHF. The gene calls are TRBV6-2 or TRBV6-3 and TRBJ1-5; D unclear. Germline CDR1 reads MNHEY; CDR2 reads SVGEGT. V lost 5 bases and J lost 8, with 16 bases in between. The CDR3 consists of 14 residues.

The chain combines TRBV11-2 with TRBJ2-6; D is unclear. The germline CDR1 and CDR2 sequences are SGHAT and FQNNGV. Trimming removed 2 bases at V and 0 bases at J, with 5 bases between. CDR3 length: 15 residues. The CDR3: CASSLRSSGANVLTF. CDR3 sequence (DNA): TGTGCCAGCAGCTTAAGGAGCTCTGGGGCCAACGTCCTGACTTTC.